The 3 T cell receptor beta chains reported below all come from one sample, sequenced in a study of blood T cell repertoires in COVID-19 (dated by TCRdb to 2020 to 2022). Library generation was performed with the immunoSEQ multiplex PCR assay. Here the immuneACCESS table is served through TCRdb, limited to in-frame sequences with V and J called. Missing clones are a known gap in these copies; in checked studies unresolved V genes cover under half, and the rest lacks a known reason. The sample table shows some 150,000 clones, and 88% are seen once. About 2.4% of the sample lies in the top ten. Sequencing was carried out using peripheral blood. Receptors were obtained from a woman in her seventies with acute or convalescent COVID-19.

This clone has just one count. V and J are TRBV5-1 and TRBJ1-2; D remains ambiguous. The CDR3 loop spans 16 amino acids. Germline V gives CDR1 SGHRS, CDR2 YFSETQ. V was trimmed by 0 bases and J by 4 bases, leaving 16 bases between them. In DNA, the CDR3 is TGCGCCAGCAGCTTGGCGCTTCCCAGTGGTACCTATGGCTACACCTTC. It encodes CASSLALPSGTYGYTF.

This chain links TRBV28 with TRBJ2-2; 9 bases are a match to TRBD2. Germline trimming cut 6 bases from V and 6 bases from J; bases unmatched to any gene: 8. Germline V gives CDR1 MDHEN, CDR2 SYDVKM. This CDR3 has 15 amino acids. CDR3 sequence reads: CASSPRRGGPGELFF. The CDR3 nucleotides read TGTGCCAGCAGCCCCCGGCGGGGGGGACCCGGGGAGCTGTTTTTT.

The CDR3 reads CASSSGQGNTIYF. Here the CDR3 DNA reads TGTGCCAGCAGTTCTGGACAGGGAAACACCATATATTTT. This chain connects TRBV27 to TRBJ1-3; a possible D gene is TRBD1 (6 bases). Deletions cut 4 bases from V and 4 bases from J, with 8 bases between. CDR1 MNHEY and CDR2 SMNVEV come from the germline V gene (reference sequence). The CDR3 loop spans 13 amino acids.